This TCR beta chain stems from a study of T cells after yellow fever vaccination. In regard to this clonotype: Antigen specificity is unknown.

V was shortened by 2 bases and J by 7 bases, with 11 bases between the two germline ends. This CDR3 contains 14 residues. Study findings and constraints: Some clonotypes were seen in both the CD4 and the CD8 compartments. These made up a small share and likely arose from convergent recombination.

TCRdb reprocessed the 5' RACE reads with MiXCR, giving one entry per CDR3 protein. The profile covers some 300,000 distinct CDR3 sequences, with over 8.5% appearing a single time and about 3% taken by the ten largest. This material consisted of CD4+ T cells sorted from PBMCs, taken 45 days after the yellow fever booster vaccination. This clonotype was sampled from a young man who received the YFV17D yellow fever vaccine. This chain connects TRBV12-3 or TRBV12-4 to TRBJ1-4; a weak D match, TRBD1 (5 bases). The CDR3 DNA reads TGTGCCAGCAGTTTACAGGGTAGGAGTGAAAAACTGTTTTTT. Translated, it gives CASSLQGRSEKLFF.